This entry lists 10 T cell receptor beta chains sequenced from one sample in a study of T cells in Graves' hyperthyroidism and ophthalmopathy. Authors of the study amplified TCR beta CDR3 regions from RNA transcripts. HTBI primers were employed in a first-round RT-PCR of the TCR CDR3. MiXCR was run by TCRdb on the multiplex PCR reads, yielding one entry per CDR3 protein. The table lists more than 350,000 distinct CDR3 sequences, more than 13% of them singletons. Sequencing was done on a sample of blood. These receptor sequences come from a woman aged 25 to 45 with Graves' hyperthyroidism.

This clonotype was found many times. The CDR3 DNA reads TGCGCCAGCAGCTCATCAAAACTTAGCGGGAGGCCGGTGGAGCAGTACTTC. Protein sequence: CASSSSKLSGRPVEQYF. The V and J genes are TRBV5-1 and TRBJ2-7; 10 bases fit TRBD2. The CDR3 spans 17 residues. Germline CDR1 and CDR2: SGHRS and YFSETQ. After removal of 3 bases from V and 7 bases from J, the junction contained 16 bases not matched to a gene.

This clonotype was picked up a small number of times. The rearrangement uses TRBV19 and TRBJ2-3; the D call may be TRBD1 or TRBD2 (5 bases each). Germline-derived CDR1 and CDR2 are LNHDA and SQIVND (reference sequence). This CDR3 spans 15 amino acids. V was cut by 9 bases and J by 5 bases, with 21 bases left in between. The CDR3 loop reads CASRWGRGGGDTQYF. The DNA of the CDR3 is TGTGCCAGCAGATGGGGCCGTGGCGGAGGAGATACGCAGTATTTT.

This clonotype was observed many times. The V gene is TRBV5-1, the J gene TRBJ2-5; maybe TRBD2 (6 bases). The CDR3 has 17 amino acids. The germline V and J ends were trimmed by 4 bases and 2 bases, with 21 bases remaining between them. CDR1 SGHRS and CDR2 YFSETQ come from the germline V gene. CDR3 DNA: TGCGCCAGCAGCCCCGGACGGGGCGGGACGCTGCAAGAGACCCAGTACTTC. Residues: CASSPGRGGTLQETQYF.

This clonotype has a handful of counts. The chain employs TRBV5-1 and TRBJ2-5; 10 nucleotides line up with TRBD2. The CDR3 extends over 17 amino acids. Germline V gene sequence: CDR1 SGHRS, CDR2 YFSETQ. With V trimmed by 3 bases and J by 2 bases, 10 bases remained unmatched. The CDR3 bases are TGCGCCAGCAGCTCCCTAGCGGGAGATGGGGGACAAGAGACCCAGTACTTC. Its translation: CASSSLAGDGGQETQYF.

V gene TRBV6-1 combines with J gene TRBJ2-7; unclear D gene. CDR1 and CDR2 from the germline V gene are MNHNS and SASEGT. The CDR3 is 14 amino acids. The V end was cut by 2 bases, the J end by 4 bases, with 12 bases between. The CDR3 loop is CASSESASTYEQYF. The DNA for the CDR3 is TGTGCCAGCAGTGAATCGGCTTCTACTTACGAGCAGTACTTC.

This clonotype was picked up many times. This rearrangement joins TRBV3-1 to TRBJ2-1, with 8 positions matching TRBD2. The CDR3 has 16 amino acids. J gave up 6 bases and V 3 bases, and 10 bases lay outside the gene matches. Germline assignment: CDR1 LGHDT and CDR2 YNNKEL (reference sequence). DNA for the CDR3: TGTGCCAGCAGCCACACCGGACTAGCTGGGGCCAATGAGCAGTTCTTC. It codes for CASSHTGLAGANEQFF.

There are a few counts of this clonotype. The CDR3 DNA reads TGCAGCGTTGATGGGCAGCAAGAGACCCAGTACTTC. It specifies CSVDGQQETQYF. This chain joins TRBV29-1 and TRBJ2-5; D is ambiguous. This CDR3 region has 12 residues. Deletions cut 3 bases from V and 2 bases from J, with 7 bases between. Germline CDR1 SQVTM, CDR2 ANQGSEA.

As for this clonotype: One end of the junction varies from germline; a read error may be responsible. This chain uses TRBV3-1 with TRBJ2-5; D might be TRBD2 (5 bases). The CDR3 extends over 13 amino acids. The germline CDR1 and CDR2 sequences are LGHDT and YNNKEL (reference sequence). The CDR3 DNA reads as TGTGCCAGCAGGCGCCGGGAAGCAGAGGCCCAGTACTTC. It specifies CASRRREAEAQYF.

This clonotype has ten or more counts. V is TRBV7-9 and J is TRBJ2-2, with D perhaps matching TRBD1 (6 bases). This CDR3 contains 16 residues. Germline V gene lookup returns CDR1 SEHNR and CDR2 FQNEAQ (reference sequence). Deletions cut 2 bases from V and 1 base from J, with 11 bases between. The DNA of the CDR3 is TGTGCCAGCAGCTTAAGGGACAAGAAGAACACCGGGGAGCTGTTTTTT. Its translation: CASSLRDKKNTGELFF.

In this sample, this clonotype turned up many times. V gene TRBV11-2 combines with J gene TRBJ2-5, with a tentative D call TRBD2 (6 bases). The CDR3 has 15 amino acids. Trimming took off 1 base at V and 5 bases at J, with 14 bases between the two ends. The germline V gene has CDR1 SGHAT and CDR2 FQNNGV. CDR3 sequence: CASSLVGTRGETQYF. As DNA, the CDR3 is TGTGCCAGCAGCTTAGTAGGGACCCGGGGGGAGACCCAGTACTTC. Supplemented by reference TRBV11-2 and TRBJ2-5, the full variable domain reads EAGVAQSPRYKIIEKRQSVAFWCNPISGHATLYWYQQILGQGPKLLIQFQNNGVVDDSQLPKDRFSAERLKGVDSTLKIQPAKLEDSAVYLCASSLVGTRGETQYFGPGTRLLVL.